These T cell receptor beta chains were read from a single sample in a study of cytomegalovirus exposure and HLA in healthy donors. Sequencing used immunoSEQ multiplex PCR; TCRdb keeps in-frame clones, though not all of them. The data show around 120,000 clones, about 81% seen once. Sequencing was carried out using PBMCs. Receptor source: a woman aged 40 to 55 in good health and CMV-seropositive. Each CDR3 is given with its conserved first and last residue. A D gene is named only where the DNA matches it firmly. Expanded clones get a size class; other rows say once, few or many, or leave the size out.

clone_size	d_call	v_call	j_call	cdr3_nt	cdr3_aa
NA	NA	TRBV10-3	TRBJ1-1	TGTGCCATCAGATCAAGACAGGAGACGAACACTGAAGCTTTCTTT	CAIRSRQETNTEAFF
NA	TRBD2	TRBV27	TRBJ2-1	TGTGCCAGCACCCACGGGCTAGCGGGATCCTACAATGAGCAGTTCTTC	CASTHGLAGSYNEQFF
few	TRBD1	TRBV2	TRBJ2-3	TGTGCCAGCGCGGGACAGGGGGCATATGGTAATACGCAGTATTTT	CASAGQGAYGNTQYF
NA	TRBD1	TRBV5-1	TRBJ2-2	TGCGCCAGCAGTGGATTAGCAGGGCGACAGGGGAAGAACACCGGGGAGCTGTTTTTT	CASSGLAGRQGKNTGELFF
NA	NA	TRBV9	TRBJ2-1	TGTGCCAGCAGCGCCCACAGGACCGGGGGCTACAATGAGCAGTTCTTC	CASSAHRTGGYNEQFF
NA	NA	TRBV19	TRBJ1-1	TGTGCCAGCATCCAGGGATGGGGCACTGAAGCTTTCTTT	CASIQGWGTEAFF
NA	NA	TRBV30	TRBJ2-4	TGTGCCAGCCAAGACAGGCTGTTAGCCAAAAACATTCAGTACTTC	CASQDRLLAKNIQYF
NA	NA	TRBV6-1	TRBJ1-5	TGTGCCAGCAGTGCTGGAACAGGCGGGCTAGCGGACAATCAGCCCCAGCATTTT	CASSAGTGGLADNQPQHF
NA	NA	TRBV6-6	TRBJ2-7	TGTGCCAGCTCGGGGGTCTACGAGCAGTACTTC	CASSGVYEQYF
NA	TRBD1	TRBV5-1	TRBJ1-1	TGCGCCAGCAGCCTAGGGGGCTCGGACACTGAAGCTTTCTTT	CASSLGGSDTEAFF
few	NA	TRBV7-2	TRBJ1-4	TGTGCCAGCAGCTTAGCATCGGGGTCTAATGAAAAACTGTTTTTT	CASSLASGSNEKLFF
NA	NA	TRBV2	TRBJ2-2	TGTGCCAGCAGTGACAGGGGTGACACCGGGGAGCTGTTTTTT	CASSDRGDTGELFF
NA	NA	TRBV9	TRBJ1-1	TGTGCCAGCAGCGAGGGACAGAACACTGAAGCTTTCTTT	CASSEGQNTEAFF
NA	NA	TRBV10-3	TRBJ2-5	TGTGCCATCAGTGAGACCGACACCGTCCAAGAGACCCAGTACTTC	CAISETDTVQETQYF
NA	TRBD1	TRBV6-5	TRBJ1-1	TGTGCCAGCAGTTACCAAGGGGCAGGGGGCCGTACTGAAGCTTTCTTT	CASSYQGAGGRTEAFF
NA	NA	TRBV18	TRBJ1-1	TGTGCCAGCTCACCACGGCGGGTTATGGACTCCGAAGCTTTCTTT	CASSPRRVMDSEAFF
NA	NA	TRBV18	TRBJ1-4	TGTGCCAGCTCATCCTTTTCGGCTAATGAAAAACTGTTTTTT	CASSSFSANEKLFF
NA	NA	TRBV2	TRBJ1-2	TGTGCCAGCAGTGTTTCTCCGGTGGATGGCTACACCTTC	CASSVSPVDGYTF
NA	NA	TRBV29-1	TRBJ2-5	TGCAGCGTTAACTCTATAACCGAGACCCAGTACTTC	CSVNSITETQYF
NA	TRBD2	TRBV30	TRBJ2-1	TGTGCCTGGAGTGGTAAGCGGGGGGCCCCCAATGAGCAGTTCTTC	CAWSGKRGAPNEQFF
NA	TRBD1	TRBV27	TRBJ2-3	TGTGCCAGCTCCGGGGGGACAGGGGCCTTTGGGCAGTATTTT	CASSGGTGAFGQYF
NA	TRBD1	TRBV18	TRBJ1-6	TGTGCCAGCTCACTGAGGACAGGGTCGGATTCACCCCTCCACTTT	CASSLRTGSDSPLHF
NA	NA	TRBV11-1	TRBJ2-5	TGTGCCAGCAGCCCAGGGACTCCTAAGCCCCAGTACTTC	CASSPGTPKPQYF
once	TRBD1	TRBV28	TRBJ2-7	TGTGCCAGCAGTCCCACCGGGACAGGGGTTTACGAGCAGTACTTC	CASSPTGTGVYEQYF
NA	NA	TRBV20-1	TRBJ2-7	TGCAGTGTAGCTGTCGCGGACGAGCAGTACTTC	CSVAVADEQYF
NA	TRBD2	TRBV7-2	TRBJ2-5	TGTGCCAGCAGTCCAGCGACTAGCGGGAGTATTCAAGAGACCCAGTACTTC	CASSPATSGSIQETQYF
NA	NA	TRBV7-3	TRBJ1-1	TGTGCCAGCAGCTTAGCGGGTGGGGGCAGTGAAGCTTTCTTT	CASSLAGGGSEAFF
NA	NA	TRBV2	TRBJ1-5	TGTGCCACCCTGGACAGTAAAAATCAGCCCCAGCATTTT	CATLDSKNQPQHF
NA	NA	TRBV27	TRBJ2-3	TGTGCCAGCAGTCCGGGGGACCATAGCACAGATACGCAGTATTTT	CASSPGDHSTDTQYF
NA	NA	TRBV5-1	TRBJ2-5	TGCGCCAGCAGCACGGGACTTACAGACCGAGAGACCCAGTACTTC	CASSTGLTDRETQYF
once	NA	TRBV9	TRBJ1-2	TGTGCCAGCAGCGTAGACAGTCAGGGGTTAGGCGGCTACACCTTC	CASSVDSQGLGGYTF
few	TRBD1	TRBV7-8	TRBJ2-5	TGTGCCAGCAGCCGCTGGGACAGGGGAGAAGGAGAGACCCAGTACTTC	CASSRWDRGEGETQYF
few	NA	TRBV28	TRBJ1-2	TGTGCCAGCAGTTTGCCGCCCGACGCCGGGGGATATGGCTACACCTTC	CASSLPPDAGGYGYTF
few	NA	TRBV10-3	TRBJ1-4	TGTGCTGTGGCGGGGGATTATGAAAAACTGTTTTTT	CAVAGDYEKLFF
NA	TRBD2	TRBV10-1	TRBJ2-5	TGCGCCAGCAGTGAGGGGCTAGCGGGATTAAACTTC	CASSEGLAGLNF
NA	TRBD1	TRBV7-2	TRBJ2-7	TGTGCCAGCAGCTTAAGGGACAGATCCTACGAGCAGTACTTC	CASSLRDRSYEQYF